The sequence of this TCR beta chain was determined in a study of cytomegalovirus exposure and HLA in healthy donors. The PCR had 60 Vbeta and 13 Jbeta primers. Profiling relied on immunoSEQ multiplex PCR, and the TCRdb table lists in-frame clones only, not all of them. Here the sample spans about 91,000 clones, about nine tenths being singletons. With 4 bases removed from V and 4 bases from J, the gap between germline ends came to 14 bases. Germline lookup yields CDR1 MNHEY and CDR2 SVGAGI. The CDR3 runs 15 residues. Material for sequencing was PBMCs. The rearrangement links TRBV6-5 to TRBJ2-1, with a tentative D call TRBD1 (5 bases). The sequence came from a man aged 25-45 years in good health and CMV-seropositive. CDR3 nucleotide sequence: TGTGCCAGCAGTTTAGCAGGGTTAGCTTACAATGAGCAGTTCTTC. It translates to CASSLAGLAYNEQFF.